This T cell receptor beta chain came from a study of shared clonotypes between healthy human individuals. Findings of the study overall: Across subsets, estimated richness was generally greater for naive than for memory populations.

This clone was picked up a small number of times. Its target is unknown. There were no recent acute infections or vaccinations among the donors, who were healthy HIV-negative adults. Germline V gene sequence: CDR1 SGHVS, CDR2 FQNEAQ. V was clipped by 7 bases and J by 0 bases, with 10 bases between them. The CDR3 has 14 amino acids. Authors' analysis steps: Junction-only sequences without quality scores came from ImmunoSEQ, so filtering differed. TCRdb keeps only in-frame clones here, not all; method: immunoSEQ multiplex PCR. D and trimming come from the DNA, and the V and J calls and clone size come from that table. The sample includes 170,000 or so clones, 66% of them seen just once.

The sample consisted of memory CD4+ T cells sorted from blood. Regarding subset: CD45RA-negative fraction. The chain carries TRBV7-8 and TRBJ2-1; D remains ambiguous. This TCR came from a man aged 25 to 45 in good health. CDR3 bases: TGTGCCAGCACCCCGCCGAGCTCCTACAATGAGCAGTTCTTC. The encoded protein is CASTPPSSYNEQFF.